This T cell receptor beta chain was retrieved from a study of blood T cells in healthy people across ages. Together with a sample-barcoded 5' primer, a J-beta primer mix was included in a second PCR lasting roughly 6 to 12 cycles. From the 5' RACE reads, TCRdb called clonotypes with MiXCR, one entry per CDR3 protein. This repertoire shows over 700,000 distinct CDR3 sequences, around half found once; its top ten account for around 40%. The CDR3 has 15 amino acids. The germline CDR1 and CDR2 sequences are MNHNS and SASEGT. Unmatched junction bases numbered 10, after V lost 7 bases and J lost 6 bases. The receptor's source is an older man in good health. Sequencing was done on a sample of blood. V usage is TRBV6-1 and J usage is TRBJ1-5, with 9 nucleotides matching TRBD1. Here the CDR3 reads CASTPGQGVRQPQHF. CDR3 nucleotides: TGTGCCAGCACCCCGGGACAGGGTGTTCGTCAGCCCCAGCATTTT.